This T cell receptor beta chain was retrieved from a study of Graves' ophthalmopathy and Graves' hyperthyroidism. RNA transcripts provided the template for amplifying TCR beta CDR3 regions. A first-round RT-PCR used HTBI primers, followed by a second-round multiplex PCR. TCRdb ran MiXCR on the multiplex PCR reads and lists one entry per CDR3 protein. The sample carries hundreds of thousands of distinct CDR3 sequences, roughly 40% recorded once. Pregnant or lactating patients and those with other autoimmune diseases or uncontrolled infections were excluded. From fresh peripheral blood, around 11 ml in volume, the PBMCs were obtained. The CDR3 sequence is 12 residues long. The V and J ends lost 4 bases and 5 bases respectively, with 12 bases between them. Germline V CDR1 and CDR2: DFQATT, SNEGSKA (reference sequence). Whole-study results and caveats: From stable hyperthyroidism, ophthalmopathy was separated by a 13-signature model with 85% to 90% sensitivity and approximately 84% specificity.

Notes on this clonotype: Its antigen is currently unknown.

Sequenced input: peripheral blood. The sequence came from an adult man with Graves' ophthalmopathy. The chain links TRBV20-1 to TRBJ2-7; D ambiguous. The CDR3 protein is CSAKANRHEQYF. The CDR3 nucleotides are TGCAGTGCTAAAGCCAACCGGCACGAGCAGTACTTC.